The source of this T cell receptor beta chain is a study of blood T cell repertoires in COVID-19. Across the whole study: The United States, Italy and Spain supplied acute and convalescent COVID-19 samples.

In the authors' workflow: Amplifying reference gene primers gave estimates of nucleated cell counts. Using immunoSEQ multiplex PCR, the repertoire was profiled, and TCRdb retains in-frame clones only, with some absent. The D gene and trimming were derived from the DNA, and the V and J assignments and clone size from that table. The sample consists of under 300,000 clones, about 80% of them appearing once. This clone has more than one count but fewer than ten. The CDR3 runs 18 residues. V dropped 1 base and J dropped 3; count of bases not matched to a gene: 9. The V gene's germline CDR1 is SEHNR and CDR2 FQNEAQ (reference sequence).

The clonotype was recovered from an elderly woman with active or convalescent COVID-19. The rearrangement joins TRBV7-9 to TRBJ2-2; 9 nucleotides line up with TRBD2. What was sequenced was peripheral blood. DNA of the CDR3: TGTGCCAGCAGCTTAGTAGCGGGAGTAATTGAAGACACCGGGGAGCTGTTTTTT. Translation: CASSLVAGVIEDTGELFF.